The rows below give T cell receptor beta chains drawn from one sample of a study of blood T cell repertoires in COVID-19. Measured with immunoSEQ multiplex PCR; TCRdb has only the in-frame clones, and not every one. The profile shows under 65,000 clones, about 90% of them singletons. The sample comprised peripheral blood. The receptor source for this set is a man aged 80 or over in a cohort sampled during active COVID-19. Each CDR3 is given with its conserved first and last residue. The D gene is left open where the match is weak. For some rows the clone size is stated as once, few or many, or as a class when expanded; others skip it.

j_call | d_call | v_call | clone_size | cdr3_nt | cdr3_aa
TRBJ2-7 | TRBD1 | TRBV10-1 | . | TGCGCCAGCAGTCCGCGGGGACAGGGGGCGAGAGAGCAGTACTTC | CASSPRGQGAREQYF
TRBJ1-6 | . | TRBV4-2 | once | TGTGCCAGCAGCCAAGATCTTAACAGGGATAATTCACCCCTCCACTTT | CASSQDLNRDNSPLHF
TRBJ2-5 | TRBD2 | TRBV5-4 | . | TGTGCCAGCAGTCTAGCGGGAGGTTTGGTAGAGACCCAGTACTTC | CASSLAGGLVETQYF
TRBJ1-1 | . | TRBV27 | . | TGTGCCAGCAGTTTAATACAGCCGAACACTGAAGCTTTCTTT | CASSLIQPNTEAFF
TRBJ2-7 | . | TRBV19 | . | TGTGCCAGTAGTATATTGCCGGGAATTGGTCACGAGCAGTACTTC | CASSILPGIGHEQYF
TRBJ1-6 | TRBD1 | TRBV3-1/TRBV3-2 | . | TGTGCCAGCAGCCAAGGGGGGACAGGAACCTATAATTCACCCCTCCACTTT | CASSQGGTGTYNSPLHF
TRBJ2-2 | . | TRBV7-7 | . | TGTGCCAGCAGCTTGGACACCACCGGGGAGCTGTTTTTT | CASSLDTTGELFF
TRBJ2-2 | TRBD1 | TRBV6-5 | . | TGTGCCAGCAGTTTGGGACAGGGCACCACCGGGGAGCTGTTTTTT | CASSLGQGTTGELFF
TRBJ1-3 | . | TRBV3-1/TRBV3-2 | . | TGTGCCAGCAACCCTTCGGGGGGAAACACCATATATTTT | CASNPSGGNTIYF
TRBJ2-3 | TRBD2 | TRBV18 | few | TGTGCCAGCTCACCACGAACGGGACTAGCGGATAGGACAGATACGCAGTATTTT | CASSPRTGLADRTDTQYF